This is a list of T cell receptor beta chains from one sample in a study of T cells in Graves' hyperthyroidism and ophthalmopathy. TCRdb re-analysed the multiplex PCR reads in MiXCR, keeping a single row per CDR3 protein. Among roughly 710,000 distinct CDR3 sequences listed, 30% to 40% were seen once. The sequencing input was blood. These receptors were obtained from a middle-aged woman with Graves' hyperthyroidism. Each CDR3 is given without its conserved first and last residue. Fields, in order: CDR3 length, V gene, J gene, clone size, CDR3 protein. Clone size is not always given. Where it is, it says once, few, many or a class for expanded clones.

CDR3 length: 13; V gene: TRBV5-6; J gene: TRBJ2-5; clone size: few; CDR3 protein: ASGQLAGSQETQY
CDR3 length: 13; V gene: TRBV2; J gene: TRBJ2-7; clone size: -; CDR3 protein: ASSRPGLKYVEQY
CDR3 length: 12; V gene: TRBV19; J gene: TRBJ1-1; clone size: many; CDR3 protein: ASGPGQGNTEAF
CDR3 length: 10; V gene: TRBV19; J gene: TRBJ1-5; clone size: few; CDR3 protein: ASSWDDQPQH
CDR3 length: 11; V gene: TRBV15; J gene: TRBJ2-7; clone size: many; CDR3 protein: ATSRQSSYEQY
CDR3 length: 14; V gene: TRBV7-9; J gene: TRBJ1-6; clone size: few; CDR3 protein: ASSQGGPGLNSPLH
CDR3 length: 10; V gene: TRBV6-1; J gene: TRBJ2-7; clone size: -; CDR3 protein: ASSWGVNEQY
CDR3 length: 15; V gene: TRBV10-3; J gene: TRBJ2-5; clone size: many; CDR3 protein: AISESEQGGQRGTQY
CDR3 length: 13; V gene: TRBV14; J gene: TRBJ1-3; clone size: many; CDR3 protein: ASRASGTGRNTIY
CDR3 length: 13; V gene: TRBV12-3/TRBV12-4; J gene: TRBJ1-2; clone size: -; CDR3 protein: ASRNDPARQGGYT
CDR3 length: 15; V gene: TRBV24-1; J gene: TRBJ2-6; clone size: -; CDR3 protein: ATSDPGQPSGANVLT
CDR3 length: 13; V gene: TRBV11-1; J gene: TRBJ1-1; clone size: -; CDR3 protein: ASSPSVFRNTEAF
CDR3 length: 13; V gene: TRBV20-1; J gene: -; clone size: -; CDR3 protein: SARDASGRYYEQF
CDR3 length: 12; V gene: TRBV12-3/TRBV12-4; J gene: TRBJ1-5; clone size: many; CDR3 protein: ASSFQGNNQPQH
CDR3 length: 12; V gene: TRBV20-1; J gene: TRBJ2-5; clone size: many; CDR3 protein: SARRGGYQETQY
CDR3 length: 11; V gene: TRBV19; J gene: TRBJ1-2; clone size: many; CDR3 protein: ASSEGRNYGYT
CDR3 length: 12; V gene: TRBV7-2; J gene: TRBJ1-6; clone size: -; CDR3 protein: ASSPGQGTSPLH
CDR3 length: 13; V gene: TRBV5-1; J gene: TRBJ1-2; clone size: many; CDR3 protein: ASSPARTGFYGYT
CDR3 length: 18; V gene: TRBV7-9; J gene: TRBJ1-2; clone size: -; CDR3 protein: ASSLAERGSGTALNYGYT
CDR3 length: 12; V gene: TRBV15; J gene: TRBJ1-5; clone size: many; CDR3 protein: ATSRGNSNQPQH
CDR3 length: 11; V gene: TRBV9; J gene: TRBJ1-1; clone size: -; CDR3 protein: ASSVGGGGRAF
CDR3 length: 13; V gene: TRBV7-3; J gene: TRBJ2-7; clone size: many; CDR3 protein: ASSALPGQNYEQY
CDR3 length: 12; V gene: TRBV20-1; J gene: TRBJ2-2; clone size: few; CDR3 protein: SCVSVANTGELF
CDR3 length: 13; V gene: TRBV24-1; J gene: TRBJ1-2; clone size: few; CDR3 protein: ATSDPRSPFGGYT
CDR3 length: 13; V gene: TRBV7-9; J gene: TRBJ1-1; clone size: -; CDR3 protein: ASSLERVRNTEAF
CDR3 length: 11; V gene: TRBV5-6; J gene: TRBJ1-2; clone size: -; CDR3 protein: ASSNAGGSGYT
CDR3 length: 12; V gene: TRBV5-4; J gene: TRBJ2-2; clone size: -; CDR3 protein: ASRERGATGELF
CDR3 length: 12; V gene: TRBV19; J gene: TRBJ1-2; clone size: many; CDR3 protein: ASSIDRYAYGYT
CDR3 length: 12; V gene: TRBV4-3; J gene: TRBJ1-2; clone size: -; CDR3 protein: ASSSRRPVSGYT
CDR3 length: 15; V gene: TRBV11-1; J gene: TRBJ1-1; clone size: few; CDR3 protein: ASSLSPGTVVNTEAF
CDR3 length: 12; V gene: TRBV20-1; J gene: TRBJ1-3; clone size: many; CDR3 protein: SARLGFSGNTIY
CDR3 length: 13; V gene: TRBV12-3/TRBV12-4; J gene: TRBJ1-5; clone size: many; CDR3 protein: ASSRTGGGNQPQH
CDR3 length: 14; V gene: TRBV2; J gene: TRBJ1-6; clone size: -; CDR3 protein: ASRADSAMYNSPLH
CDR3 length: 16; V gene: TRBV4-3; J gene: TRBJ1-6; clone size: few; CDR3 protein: ASSQDVGIPPSNSPLH
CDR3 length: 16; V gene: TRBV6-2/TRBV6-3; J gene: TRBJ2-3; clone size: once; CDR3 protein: ASSSLNRWTGSEDTQY
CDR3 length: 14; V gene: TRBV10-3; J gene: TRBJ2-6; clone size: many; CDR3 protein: ASTRGTGFGANVLT
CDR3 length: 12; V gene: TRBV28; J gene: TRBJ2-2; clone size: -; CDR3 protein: ASLSGGVAGELF
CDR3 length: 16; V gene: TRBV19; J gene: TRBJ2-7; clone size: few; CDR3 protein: ASSAQYPGLAGRGEQY
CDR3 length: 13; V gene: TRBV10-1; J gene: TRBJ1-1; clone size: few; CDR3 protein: ASSRADRADTEAF
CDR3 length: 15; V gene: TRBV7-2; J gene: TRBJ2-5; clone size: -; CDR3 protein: ASSFKPGISGIGTQY
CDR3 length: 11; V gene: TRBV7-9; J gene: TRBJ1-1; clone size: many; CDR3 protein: ASSFTEEGFAF
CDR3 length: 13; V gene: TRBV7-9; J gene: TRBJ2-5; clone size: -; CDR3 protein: ASSVNRGPRETQY
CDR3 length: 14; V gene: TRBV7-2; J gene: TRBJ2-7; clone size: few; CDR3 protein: ASSFSSGASSYEQY
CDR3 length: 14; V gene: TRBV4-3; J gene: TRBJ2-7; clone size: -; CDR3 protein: ASSQTPGQGAYEQY
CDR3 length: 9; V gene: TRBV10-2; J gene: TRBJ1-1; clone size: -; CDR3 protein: ARRMNTEAF
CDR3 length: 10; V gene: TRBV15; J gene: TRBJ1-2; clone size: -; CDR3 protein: ATNRGYGGYT